This T cell receptor (beta chain) was profiled in a study of CD8 T cells in Susac syndrome. Sequencing of TCR beta was performed on blood CD8+ and CD4+ T cells. The multiple sclerosis control group comprised treatment-naive patients with stable or active relapsing-remitting disease. TEMRA cells were FACS-enriched and CD8+ and CD4+ T cells negatively isolated. Random hexamers served to reverse transcribe roughly 0.45 to 1 ug RNA. Across 54 Vbeta and 13 Jbeta, immunoSEQ multiplex PCR amplified TCR beta CDR3. TCRdb re-called the immunoSEQ multiplex PCR reads through MiXCR, storing one row per CDR3 protein. The data contain around 300,000 distinct CDR3 sequences, 89% of them singletons. This clonotype was seen a handful of times. Sequencing was carried out using CD8+ T cells from PBMCs. The sequence derives from a human donor with multiple sclerosis.

CDR3 amino acids: CASSSLDSWASMGGGYNEQFF. The CDR3 DNA is TGTGCCAGCAGCTCTCTCGATTCCTGGGCCTCTATGGGGGGAGGCTACAATGAGCAGTTCTTC. The V and J genes are TRBV7-9 and TRBJ2-1; TRBD2 might be the D (6 bases). The CDR3 is 21 amino acids. Trimming took 4 bases from V and 3 from J, leaving 31 bases between them. Germline CDR1 SEHNR, CDR2 FQNEAQ (reference sequence).